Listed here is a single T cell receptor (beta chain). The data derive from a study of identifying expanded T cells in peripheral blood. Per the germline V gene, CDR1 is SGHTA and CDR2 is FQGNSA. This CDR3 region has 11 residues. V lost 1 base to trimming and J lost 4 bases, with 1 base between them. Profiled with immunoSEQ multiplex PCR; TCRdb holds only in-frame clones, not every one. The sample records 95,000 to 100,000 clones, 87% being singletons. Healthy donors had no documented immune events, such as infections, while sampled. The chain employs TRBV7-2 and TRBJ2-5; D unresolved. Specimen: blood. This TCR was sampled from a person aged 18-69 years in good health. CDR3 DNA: TGTGCCAGCAGCTTAGTAGAGACCCAGTACTTC. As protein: CASSLVETQYF.